The 24 T cell receptor beta chains below were found in one sample sequenced in a study of Ad26.COV2.S vaccination and SARS-CoV-2 variants. Sample treatment: around 19 received Ad26.COV2.S at low or high dose, single or two shots; a few received placebo; per-sample allocation not given. Collection of samples fell on day 63 after the first vaccine or placebo injection. The repertoire was sequenced with immunoSEQ multiplex PCR; TCRdb's copy has only in-frame clones and lacks some. The sample consists of roughly 400,000 clones, approximately 90% of them appearing once. The sample in question was peripheral blood, obtained in a trial of Ad26.COV2.S vaccine versus placebo. Every receptor here comes from a person between 18 and 59 years old who received the Ad26.COV2.S COVID-19 vaccine or a placebo.

The chain has TRBV6-2 or TRBV6-3 and TRBJ2-7; the D is unclear. V lost 4 bases, J lost 6 bases, and 10 bases lay in between. Germline V lookup: CDR1 MNHEY, CDR2 SVGEGT. CDR3 length equals 12 residues. CDR3 DNA: TGTGCCAGCAGTTCGGTGGTTTTCGAGCAGTACTTC. It yields the protein CASSSVVFEQYF.

This chain uses TRBV6-2 or TRBV6-3 with TRBJ1-1; 7 bases fit TRBD1. From germline, CDR1 is MNHEY and CDR2 SVGEGT. With 5 bases clipped from V and 4 bases from J, the junction kept 7 bases outside the gene matches. There are 14 residues in the CDR3. CDR3 amino acids: CASSGRGPVTEAFF. The CDR3 DNA reads as TGTGCCAGCAGTGGGAGGGGGCCGGTCACTGAAGCTTTCTTT.

This sequence joins TRBV19 and TRBJ1-5, with D perhaps matching TRBD1 (6 bases). Trimming took off 6 bases at V and 5 bases at J, with 11 bases between the two ends. The CDR3 consists of 13 residues. From germline, CDR1 is LNHDA and CDR2 SQIVND (reference sequence). DNA of the CDR3: TGTGCCAGTAGCGGACAGTTACATCAGCCCCAGCATTTT. It translates to CASSGQLHQPQHF.

The gene calls are TRBV19 and TRBJ2-1, with D uncertain. This CDR3 has 14 residues. CDR1 is LNHDA, CDR2 SQIVND, per germline (reference sequence). The V end was cut by 5 bases, the J end by 0 bases, with 8 bases between. CDR3 sequence (DNA): TGTGCCAGTAGTCTTATCAGCTCCTACAATGAGCAGTTCTTC. Its protein is CASSLISSYNEQFF.

The chain combines TRBV7-2 with TRBJ2-1; TRBD2 matches at 12 bases. V shed 4 bases, J shed 4 bases, and the junction held 11 bases outside the gene matches. Per the germline V gene, CDR1 is SGHTA and CDR2 is FQGNSA. This CDR3 spans 18 amino acids. The DNA of the CDR3 is TGTGCCAGCAGCTCCAGGACTAGCGGGGTGATAGAGTACAATGAGCAGTTCTTC. It translates to CASSSRTSGVIEYNEQFF.

The rearrangement links TRBV29-1 to TRBJ2-5; the D gene could be TRBD1 or TRBD2 (6 bases each). V lost 0 bases and J lost 7, with 15 bases in between. The CDR3 has 14 residues. Per germline, CDR1 SQVTM and CDR2 ANQGSEA. The CDR3 spells CSVEDLSGAWTQYF. Written as DNA, the CDR3 is TGCAGCGTTGAAGATCTTTCGGGGGCTTGGACCCAGTACTTC.

Worth noting for this clone: An end of the junction does not agree with germline; a read error may underlie this. The genes are TRBV7-2 and TRBJ2-5; D could derive from TRBD1 or TRBD2 (5 bases each). The CDR3 is 14 residues long. Germline CDR1 is SGHTA and CDR2 is FQGNSA. The CDR3, as DNA: TGTGCCAGCAGCGTAGCCGGGGCGGGAGAGACCCAGTACTTC. This gives the protein CASSVAGAGETQYF.

This clone was detected only once. The rearrangement links TRBV27 to TRBJ1-2, with no clear D. The CDR3 has 14 amino acids. The germline V and J ends were trimmed by 3 bases and 1 base, with 9 bases remaining between them. The V gene's germline CDR1 is MNHEY and CDR2 SMNVEV (reference sequence). CDR3 protein: CASSLGSSNYGYTF. The CDR3 region has the DNA TGTGCCAGCAGTTTGGGGTCCAGTAACTATGGCTACACCTTC.

V and J are TRBV19 and TRBJ2-1; D not resolved. CDR1 and CDR2 (germline): LNHDA, SQIVND (reference sequence). This CDR3 has 13 amino acids. V dropped 3 bases and J dropped 9 bases, with 12 bases sitting between them. Here the CDR3 reads CASSIVLPGEQFF. The CDR3 DNA sequence: TGTGCCAGTAGTATTGTGTTGCCTGGTGAGCAGTTCTTC.

The chain recombines TRBV12-5 with TRBJ2-1, with D possibly being TRBD2 (5 bases). The CDR3 is made up of 12 amino acids. Germline V gene data show CDR1 as LGHNT and CDR2 as FRNRAP. Trimming left V 0 bases short and J 10 bases short, with 7 bases between. The chain's CDR3 is CASGLVRGEQFF. CDR3 in DNA: TGTGCTAGTGGTTTGGTACGGGGAGAGCAGTTCTTC.

The gene calls are TRBV6-2 or TRBV6-3 and TRBJ2-5; TRBD1 agrees at 8 bases. Per germline, CDR1 MNHEY and CDR2 SVGEGT. The V gene end was trimmed by 6 bases and the J gene end by 5 bases; junction bases not matched to a gene: 14. The CDR3 runs to 16 residues. As DNA, the CDR3 is TGTGCCAGCAGCCCCGTTGGGACAGGACAAGCGGAGACCCAGTACTTC. This translates into CASSPVGTGQAETQYF.

This chain connects TRBV15 to TRBJ2-7, with a possible D match to TRBD1 (6 bases). This CDR3 comprises 12 residues. CDR1 and CDR2 from the germline V gene are LNHNV and YYDKDF (reference sequence). V lost 2 bases to trimming and J lost 6 bases, with 8 bases between them. The CDR3 is CATSRTGTEQYF. In nucleotides, the CDR3 is TGTGCCACCAGCAGAACAGGGACCGAGCAGTACTTC.

This chain uses TRBV5-4 with TRBJ2-3; 11 positions match TRBD2. CDR1 and CDR2 (germline): SGHNT, YYREEE (reference sequence). V trimming: 5 bases; J trimming: 5 bases; junction bases outside the gene matches: 7. The CDR3 contains 15 residues. The CDR3 nucleotides are TGTGCCAGCAGAATAGCGGGGGGGCCAATAGATACGCAGTATTTT. Protein: CASRIAGGPIDTQYF.

The CDR3 sequence is CASMRTYSNQPQHF. Here the CDR3 DNA reads TGTGCCAGTATGCGAACTTATAGCAATCAGCCCCAGCATTTT. The rearrangement uses TRBV19 and TRBJ1-5, with unresolved D. Germline-derived CDR1 and CDR2 are LNHDA and SQIVND (reference sequence). The CDR3 runs 14 residues. Trimming took off 7 bases at V and 0 bases at J, with 10 bases between the two ends.

This clone came up once. This chain joins TRBV9 and TRBJ2-1, with 12 bases lining up with TRBD2. Germline trimming cut 0 bases from V and 7 bases from J; bases unmatched to any gene: 8. This CDR3 region has 17 residues. Per the germline V gene, CDR1 is SGDLS and CDR2 is YYNGEE. For the CDR3, the DNA is TGTGCCAGCAGCGTAGACCCGACTAGCGGGGGAGGAAATGAGCAGTTCTTC. It specifies CASSVDPTSGGGNEQFF.

This clone was counted once. The chain carries TRBV24-1 and TRBJ1-5; the D gene is possibly TRBD1 (6 bases). Trimming removed 4 bases at V and 5 bases at J, with 11 bases between. The germline V gene encodes CDR1 KGHDR and CDR2 SFDVKD. The CDR3 totals 14 residues. The CDR3 protein is CATSEGGIYQPQHF. CDR3 coding DNA: TGTGCCACCAGTGAAGGGGGGATCTATCAGCCCCAGCATTTT.

The chain combines TRBV7-8 with TRBJ2-1, with D maybe TRBD2 (6 bases). The V gene lost 5 bases and the J gene lost 3 bases, with 17 bases spanning the gap. CDR3 length: 16 amino acids. Germline loops: CDR1 SGHVS, CDR2 FQNEAQ. CDR3 in DNA: TGTGCCAGCAGCGAGGGGACTCCAAATAACTACAATGAGCAGTTCTTC. This translates into CASSEGTPNNYNEQFF.

The chain uses TRBV3-1 (or the pseudogene TRBV3-2) and TRBJ1-3; 8 positions agree with TRBD1. This CDR3 contains 14 residues. The V and J ends lost 4 bases and 4 bases, in that order; junction bases with no gene match: 3. Germline CDR1 reads LGHDT; CDR2 reads YNNKEL (reference sequence). DNA of the CDR3: TGTGCCAGCAGCCCGAGGACAGGGGGAAACACCATATATTTT. This sequence encodes CASSPRTGGNTIYF.

The chain links TRBV18 to TRBJ2-7; TRBD2 is a possible D gene (7 bases). The CDR3 sequence is 16 residues long. V lost 1 base and J lost 0, with 13 bases in between. Per the germline V gene, CDR1 is KGHSH and CDR2 is LQKENI. The CDR3: CASSPRAGAGSYEQYF. The CDR3 nucleotides read TGTGCCAGCTCACCACGCGCGGGGGCAGGCTCCTACGAGCAGTACTTC.

The chain joins TRBV7-9 to TRBJ2-4; 12 nucleotides align to TRBD2. CDR3 length equals 19 residues. Germline V gene data show CDR1 as SEHNR and CDR2 as FQNEAQ (reference sequence). Trimming took 5 bases from V and 3 from J; bases not matched to a gene: 14. The CDR3: CASSKNLAGGNLNKNIQYF. The CDR3 DNA follows: TGTGCCAGCAGCAAAAATCTAGCGGGGGGGAACCTAAACAAAAACATTCAGTACTTC.

The chain uses TRBV5-1 and TRBJ1-5; possibly TRBD1 for D (5 bases). V gave up 2 bases and J gave up 1 base, with 10 bases separating them. This CDR3 contains 15 residues. The germline V gene has CDR1 SGHRS and CDR2 YFSETQ. Here the CDR3 DNA reads TGCGCCAGCAGCTTCAGAGGGGAGAGCAATCAGCCCCAGCATTTT. Protein: CASSFRGESNQPQHF.

The gene calls are TRBV27 and TRBJ2-7; 8 nucleotides line up with TRBD2. The V gene end was trimmed by 6 bases and the J gene end by 2 bases; junction bases not matched to a gene: 3. Germline loops: CDR1 MNHEY, CDR2 SMNVEV (reference sequence). This CDR3 has 13 amino acids. This chain's CDR3 is CASSQGLAYEQYF. In nucleotides, the CDR3 is TGTGCCAGCAGCCAGGGACTAGCCTACGAGCAGTACTTC.

J is TRBJ2-5 and V is TRBV13; 7 nucleotides agree with TRBD2. Losses at the gene ends were 5 bases for V and 2 bases for J; bases not matched to a gene: 8. Germline V gene sequence: CDR1 PRHDT, CDR2 FYEKMQ (reference sequence). The CDR3 is 15 amino acids. The CDR3 DNA follows: TGTGCCAGCAGCCCGGACCCGGGACTACAAGAGACCCAGTACTTC. Translating gives CASSPDPGLQETQYF.

The chain recombines TRBV11-2 with TRBJ1-1; D not resolved. V lost 4 bases and J 2 bases, leaving 17 bases between the germline ends. There are 16 residues in the CDR3. From germline, CDR1 is SGHAT and CDR2 FQNNGV. This CDR3 reads CASSSGVIACNTEAFF. CDR3 nucleotide sequence: TGTGCCAGCAGCTCCGGCGTCATTGCCTGCAACACTGAAGCTTTCTTT.